This T cell receptor (beta chain) originates from a study of T cell responses to AZD1222 COVID-19 vaccine. The CDR3 is made up of 14 amino acids. In germline, CDR1 is LGHDT, CDR2 YNNKEL (reference sequence). Germline trimming cut 4 bases from V and 5 bases from J; bases unmatched to any gene: 5. TCRdb's table, derived via immunoSEQ multiplex PCR, lists solely in-frame clones and lacks some. Among tens of thousands of clones listed, nearly 90% were seen once. This chain uses TRBV3-1 (or the pseudogene TRBV3-2) with TRBJ1-5; 7 positions agree with TRBD1. This clonotype was obtained from an adult in good health. The specimen was peripheral blood, collected on day 0 of MenACWY control vaccination. The CDR3, as DNA: TGTGCCAGCAGCCGCGGACAGGTTCATCAGCCCCAGCATTTT. It is translated as CASSRGQVHQPQHF.